The following is a TCR beta chain sequence with its context. Its antigen is as yet unknown. The data were obtained in a study of naive and memory T cell subsets. The beta constant-region primer was an equimolar mix of two oligonucleotides covering TRBC1 and TRBC2. Nested alpha and beta constant-region primers with the SP2 primer drove four PCR rounds on ligated cDNA. An oligonucleotide with the SP2 primer and a 12-nucleotide UMI was ligated to the cDNA 3' end. TCRdb passed the UMI-ligation and nested PCR reads through MiXCR, listing each CDR3 protein once. Of approximately 140,000 distinct CDR3 sequences in the sample, approximately 20% were seen once. Findings and limits, study-wide: Over 85% of naive TCR sequences appeared only once, unlike memory subsets. Possibly reflecting memory cells re-expressing CD45RA, a few larger clonotypes occurred in naive repertoires, especially CD8.

Trimming pared 0 bases from V and 3 bases from J, leaving 9 bases between. Germline lookup yields CDR1 MGHRA and CDR2 YSYEKL. This CDR3 has 15 residues. This TCR derives from a human donor in good health. The V gene is TRBV4-1, the J gene TRBJ1-5; D might be TRBD1 (6 bases). Sequenced: naive CD8+ T cells from blood. CDR3 sequence: CASSQDNRANQPQHF. The CDR3 nucleotides read TGCGCCAGCAGCCAAGACAACAGGGCCAATCAGCCCCAGCATTTT.